Listed below are T cell receptor beta chains from one sample, sequenced in a study of shared clonotypes between healthy human individuals. Sequenced by immunoSEQ multiplex PCR; TCRdb stores in-frame clones only, minus some. The table includes some 2 million clones, approximately 94% detected once. Input material: naive CD8+ T cells sorted from blood. These receptors came from a man aged 18 to 29 in good health. The conserved cysteine and the conserved F or W are not part of the CDR3 here. The D gene is left open where the match is weak. Some rows mark clone size as missing; the rest say once, few, many or name a class of expanded clone.

.	TRBJ1-1	TRBV30	.	AWKDHGRGNNTEAF
.	TRBJ2-3	TRBV7-9	.	ASSLGPISADTQY
.	TRBJ2-1	TRBV9	.	ASSYRGRTEYNEQF
.	TRBJ1-1	TRBV6-5	.	ASSYSEGKTEAF
TRBD2	TRBJ2-7	TRBV28	.	ASSLRGYEQY
.	TRBJ1-1	TRBV7-6	.	ASSLAAGLNTEAF
.	TRBJ2-4	TRBV5-6	.	ASSLGGAGNIQY
.	TRBJ1-6	TRBV27	.	ASSLTLYNSPLH
.	TRBJ2-7	TRBV4-1	.	ASSQSAVYEQY
.	TRBJ2-7	TRBV5-1	.	ASSFRGDNYEQY
TRBD1	TRBJ2-7	TRBV19	once	ASSPGQVRFSYEQY
.	TRBJ2-2	TRBV29-1	.	SVVWFANTGELF
TRBD2	TRBJ2-7	TRBV2	.	ASSDPRERGTTYEQY
.	TRBJ2-7	TRBV15	.	ATSRGGGGSEQY
.	TRBJ1-2	TRBV4-1	.	ASSQDPRFNYGYT
.	TRBJ2-7	TRBV7-2	.	ASSLVGRGRYEQY
TRBD1	TRBJ1-2	TRBV5-6	.	ASNGGQALT
TRBD2	TRBJ2-3	TRBV7-3	.	ASSPSGVTDTQY
.	TRBJ2-5	TRBV6-5	.	ASSTVIEEETQY
.	TRBJ2-1	TRBV7-9	.	ASSFQLNEQF
.	TRBJ1-6	TRBV28	.	ASAADNSPLH
TRBD1	TRBJ2-7	TRBV6-5	.	ASSYSDRGYEQY
TRBD2	TRBJ2-5	TRBV7-8	.	ASSLAGFTSGGPRETQY
.	TRBJ2-7	TRBV27	.	ASSLLGQNEQY
TRBD2	TRBJ2-7	TRBV6-5	.	ASSLIAGENYEQY
.	TRBJ2-1	TRBV4-1	.	ASSHGIANEQF
TRBD2	TRBJ2-7	TRBV11-2	.	ASSLVTSGKFYEQY
.	TRBJ1-4	TRBV5-1	.	ASSPDLAGEKLF
TRBD1	TRBJ2-7	TRBV29-1	.	SVGGTGGLYEQY
TRBD1	TRBJ2-1	TRBV5-1	.	ASSLAGGIGNEQF
TRBD1	TRBJ2-7	TRBV30	.	AWSVKGAGPTYEQY
.	TRBJ1-1	TRBV11-3	.	ASSLGPEMEAF
.	TRBJ2-7	TRBV6-1	.	ASSEAQVSYEQY
.	TRBJ2-5	TRBV9	.	ASSVAGALQETQY
TRBD1	TRBJ1-1	TRBV5-1	once	ASSPDRGGTEAF
.	TRBJ2-7	TRBV14	.	ASSQDPGDEQY
TRBD2	TRBJ2-1	TRBV5-1	once	ASSLDGGGNNEQF
.	TRBJ1-1	TRBV29-1	.	SVDTEAF
.	TRBJ1-5	TRBV7-8	.	ASAPPGYQPQH
.	TRBJ1-1	TRBV2	.	ASRETSTEAF
.	TRBJ2-7	TRBV19	.	ASSIGEAGYEQY
.	TRBJ1-6	TRBV30	.	AWSLGSSYNSPLH
.	TRBJ1-2	TRBV7-8	.	ASSYYPGIAYGYT
.	TRBJ2-2	TRBV19	.	ASSIDLPGELF
TRBD1	TRBJ2-7	TRBV29-1	.	SVFEDRGAYEQY
TRBD1	TRBJ1-4	TRBV7-7	.	ASSSDRDEKLF
.	TRBJ2-3	TRBV10-3	.	AIGSGQGSDTQY
TRBD2	TRBJ2-5	TRBV13	.	APAGLAEETQY
.	TRBJ2-7	TRBV6-5	.	ASSYFGSGGYEQY
TRBD1	TRBJ2-1	TRBV9	.	ASSADRGRYNEQF
.	TRBJ2-2	TRBV5-4	.	ASSLTARDTGELF
TRBD2	TRBJ2-2	TRBV7-8	.	AIELADTGELF
TRBD1	TRBJ2-5	TRBV4-1	.	ASSYSGTAQETQY
TRBD1	TRBJ2-7	TRBV6-6	.	ASSYLQGAGDEQY
TRBD2	TRBJ2-2	TRBV4-3	.	ASSQLYGGRISGELF
.	TRBJ2-7	TRBV27	.	ASSLSSGQLVHEQY
TRBD2	TRBJ2-1	TRBV7-9	.	ASKGRAGGWDEQF